The 27 T cell receptor beta chains listed next were all sequenced from one sample in a study of blood T cells in healthy people across ages. Then a second PCR, running about 6 to 11 cycles, was carried out with a sample-barcoded 5' primer and a J-beta primer mix. Each CDR3 protein is one row after TCRdb ran MiXCR on the 5' RACE reads. The data hold under 950,000 distinct CDR3 sequences, with approximately 21% observed a single time. Sequenced sample: blood. The receptors originated from a man aged 65 to 79 in good health.

This clonotype was seen many times. The J gene is TRBJ2-4, the V gene TRBV20-1; TRBD1 might be the D (6 bases). This CDR3 comprises 12 residues. Trimming left V 5 bases short and J 11 bases short, with 16 bases between. The germline gives CDR1 DFQATT, CDR2 SNEGSKA (reference sequence). The CDR3 loop reads CSALPGVEVQYF. For the CDR3, the DNA is TGCAGTGCTCTTCCAGGGGTAGAGGTTCAGTACTTC.

A few counts support this clonotype. The J gene is TRBJ1-2, the V gene TRBV9; D gene ambiguous. Germline lookup yields CDR1 SGDLS and CDR2 YYNGEE. The CDR3 length is 15 residues. Trimming cost V 0 bases and J 2 bases, with 11 bases left between them. CDR3 protein: CASSVVASRNYGYTF. The CDR3 region has the DNA TGTGCCAGCAGCGTAGTGGCGTCAAGAAACTATGGCTACACCTTC. Using reference TRBV9 and TRBJ1-2 for the parts outside the CDR3, the full variable domain is DSGVTQTPKHLITATGQRVTLRCSPRSGDLSVYWYQQSLDQGLQFLIQYYNGEERAKGNILERFSAQQFPDLHSELNLSSLELGDSALYFCASSVVASRNYGYTFGSGTRLTVV.

The J gene is TRBJ2-5, the V gene TRBV28, with D perhaps matching TRBD1 (6 bases). V dropped 3 bases and J dropped 11 bases, with 13 bases sitting between them. The CDR3 loop spans 12 amino acids. CDR1 and CDR2 from the germline V gene are MDHEN and SYDVKM. The CDR3 nucleotides are TGTGCCAGCAGTTTTTCGGACAGCGAACAGTACTTC. It translates to CASSFSDSEQYF.

Concerning this clonotype itself: The conserved final phenylalanine or tryptophan is absent from the CDR3, which likely points to a read error. This chain connects TRBV5-1 to TRBJ1-1, with D tentatively TRBD1 (6 bases). Germline V gene sequence: CDR1 SGHRS, CDR2 YFSETQ. V was trimmed by 4 bases and J by 9 bases, leaving 13 bases between them. The CDR3 length is 12 residues. CDR3 region: CASSAKGVKAFL. The DNA for the CDR3 is TGCGCCAGCAGCGCCAAGGGGGTGAAAGCTTTCCTT.

The chain employs TRBV12-3 or TRBV12-4 and TRBJ2-1, with D possibly TRBD1 on 5 matching bases. There are 14 residues in the CDR3. The germline V and J ends were trimmed by 5 bases and 7 bases, with 15 bases remaining between them. The CDR3 is CASSPRTLTNEQFF. The CDR3 coding sequence is TGTGCCAGCAGTCCAAGGACACTTACTAATGAGCAGTTCTTC.

This clonotype was recorded at least ten times. The V and J genes are TRBV5-1 and TRBJ2-7; 13 bases align to TRBD2. The CDR3 is made up of 16 amino acids. In germline, CDR1 is SGHRS, CDR2 YFSETQ. J lost 3 bases, V lost 4 bases, and 7 bases had no gene match. Here the CDR3 reads CASSMVLAGGHYEQYF. For the CDR3, the DNA is TGCGCCAGCAGCATGGTACTAGCGGGGGGGCACTACGAGCAGTACTTC.

This sequence joins TRBV4-1 and TRBJ2-7, with a possible D match to TRBD2 (5 bases). This CDR3 comprises 17 residues. V lost 0 bases and J lost 2, with 17 bases in between. Germline V gene lookup returns CDR1 MGHRA and CDR2 YSYEKL. CDR3 amino acids: CASSQDSRGFTTYEQYF. CDR3 DNA sequence: TGCGCCAGCAGCCAAGATAGTCGGGGTTTCACGACCTACGAGCAGTACTTC.

The chain employs TRBV5-1 and TRBJ2-3; D is possibly TRBD1 (6 bases). The V end was cut by 1 base, the J end by 1 base, with 16 bases between. Germline V gene sequence: CDR1 SGHRS, CDR2 YFSETQ. This CDR3 is 17 amino acids long. The CDR3 region is CASSLSKTGTRTDTQYF. CDR3 sequence (DNA): TGCGCCAGCAGCTTGTCCAAGACAGGAACCCGCACAGATACGCAGTATTTT.

Ten or more counts support this clonotype. The rearrangement uses TRBV10-3 and TRBJ2-3; 10 bases map to TRBD2. J lost 3 bases, V lost 6 bases, and 6 bases had no gene match. This CDR3 comprises 15 residues. Germline values: CDR1 ENHRY, CDR2 SYGVKD. The CDR3 reads CAIREGLASTDTQYF. In DNA form, the CDR3 reads TGTGCCATCAGGGAGGGACTAGCGAGTACAGATACGCAGTATTTT.

The V gene is TRBV6-1, the J gene TRBJ2-5; 9 nucleotides match TRBD2. With 7 bases clipped from V and 4 bases from J, the junction kept 10 bases outside the gene matches. The CDR3 loop spans 15 amino acids. Germline V gene sequence: CDR1 MNHNS, CDR2 SASEGT. The CDR3, as DNA: TGTGCCAGCAAAATCCCGGGACTAGCTGTAGAGACCCAGTACTTC. Residues: CASKIPGLAVETQYF.

There are many counts of this clonotype. J is TRBJ1-5 and V is TRBV18; D gene uncertain. The CDR3 loop spans 14 amino acids. Trimming left V 2 bases short and J 3 bases short, with 8 bases between. CDR1 is KGHSH, CDR2 LQKENI, per germline. The CDR3 DNA reads as TGTGCCAGCTCACCAGGGCGGCTCAATCAGCCCCAGCATTTT. This codes for CASSPGRLNQPQHF.

This chain links TRBV15 with TRBJ2-1, with 9 bases lining up with TRBD2. Germline V gene lookup returns CDR1 LNHNV and CDR2 YYDKDF (reference sequence). Trimming removed 0 bases from V and 10 bases from J; junction bases left unmatched: 4. The CDR3 sequence is 14 residues long. The CDR3 loop is CATSRDMSGGEQFF. The CDR3 DNA follows: TGTGCCACCAGCAGAGATATGAGCGGGGGGGAGCAGTTCTTC.

This chain uses TRBV18 with TRBJ2-3, with TRBD2 matching over 10 bases. Germline V gene data show CDR1 as KGHSH and CDR2 as LQKENI. V gave up 9 bases and J gave up 5 bases; unmatched junction bases: 8. The CDR3 has 14 residues. CDR3 in amino acids: CASHPSGSVDTQYF. Written as DNA, the CDR3 is TGTGCCAGTCACCCTAGCGGGAGTGTAGATACGCAGTATTTT.

The chain is built from TRBV21-1 and TRBJ2-5; TRBD2, the table's D call, was not compared with the DNA. TRBV21-1 is a pseudogene locus. The CDR3 runs to 16 residues. The DNA of the CDR3 is TGTGCCAGCAGCAAAGATCGGGGGGGCTGGCAAGAGACCCAGTACTTC. Translating it yields CASSKDRGGWQETQYF.

This clonotype has more than one count but fewer than ten. This chain connects TRBV6-5 to TRBJ1-2; D uncertain. The CDR3 covers 13 residues. Germline V lookup: CDR1 MNHEY, CDR2 SVGAGI. V was cut by 6 bases and J by 7 bases, with 15 bases left in between. CDR3 sequence (DNA): TGTGCCAGCAGGCTCCTCAAGCTAGGTGGCTACACCTTC. Its translation is CASRLLKLGGYTF.

The CDR3 is CASSLVLGLGYGYTF. CDR3 nucleotides: TGCGCCAGCAGCTTGGTTCTGGGTTTAGGCTATGGCTACACCTTC. V is TRBV5-1 and J is TRBJ1-2; D unclear. The CDR3 is made up of 15 amino acids. Between the trimmed V and J ends, which lost 0 bases and 4 bases, there was a span of 13 bases. From germline, CDR1 is SGHRS and CDR2 YFSETQ.

The chain couples TRBV12-3 or TRBV12-4 to TRBJ1-6; D is possibly TRBD1 (6 bases). V dropped 2 bases and J dropped 8 bases, with 10 bases sitting between them. This CDR3 spans 14 amino acids. Here the CDR3 reads CASSLSGAYSPLHF. CDR3 coding DNA: TGTGCCAGCAGTTTATCAGGGGCGTATTCACCCCTCCACTTT.

This clonotype was counted many times. The chain couples TRBV12-3 or TRBV12-4 to TRBJ1-4; D is possibly TRBD1 (5 bases). V gave up 6 bases and J gave up 4 bases, with 15 bases separating them. This CDR3 region has 15 residues. The CDR3 reads CASSRARDRNEKLFF. CDR3 bases: TGTGCCAGCAGCAGAGCCCGGGACCGTAATGAAAAACTGTTTTTT.

The chain is built from TRBV12-3 or TRBV12-4 and TRBJ2-1, with D possibly TRBD2 on 6 matching bases. V gave up 5 bases and J gave up 6 bases, with 14 bases separating them. The CDR3 extends over 14 amino acids. CDR3 loop: CASSPRGKLNEQFF. In DNA, the CDR3 is TGTGCCAGCAGTCCGCGGGGTAAACTCAATGAGCAGTTCTTC.

The rearrangement links TRBV7-9 to TRBJ1-2, with D possibly matching TRBD1 (6 bases). V lost 4 bases and J lost 4, with 10 bases in between. The germline V gene has CDR1 SEHNR and CDR2 FQNEAQ (reference sequence). The CDR3 is made up of 13 amino acids. CDR3 DNA: TGTGCCAGCAGCTCTGACAGGATCTATGGCTACACCTTC. It yields the protein CASSSDRIYGYTF.

This clonotype has only a few counts. The V call is TRBV10-1, the J call TRBJ1-6, with D uncertain. With 5 bases removed from V and 10 bases from J, the gap between germline ends came to 18 bases. This CDR3 is built from 15 residues. Germline CDR1 is WNHNN and CDR2 is SYGVQD (reference sequence). The CDR3 reads CASSPPVVLASPLHF. The CDR3 DNA is TGCGCCAGCAGTCCCCCGGTTGTGTTAGCCTCACCCCTCCACTTT.

This clonotype turned up a few times. The V gene is TRBV6-5, the J gene TRBJ1-4; D gene ambiguous. Germline CDR1 reads MNHEY; CDR2 reads SVGAGI. V was cut by 6 bases and J by 7 bases, with 12 bases left in between. The CDR3 is 13 residues long. CDR3 loop: CASRREFSEKLFF. In DNA, the CDR3 is TGTGCCAGCAGGAGGGAATTCAGTGAAAAACTGTTTTTT.

Details on this clonotype: This may arise from a read error, as a much more abundant clone is one base away. Here the CDR3 reads CAGSLFTGELFF. CDR3 in DNA: TGCGCCGGCAGCTTGTTCACCGGGGAGCTGTTTTTT. The chain employs TRBV5-1 and TRBJ2-2, with D hard to call. The CDR3 has 12 amino acids. CDR1 and CDR2 (germline): SGHRS, YFSETQ.

This clonotype was counted a few times. This sequence joins TRBV10-3 and TRBJ2-5, with 8 bases fitting TRBD2. This CDR3 contains 16 residues. V lost 0 bases, J lost 1 base, and 4 bases stayed unmatched. Looked up from germline, CDR1 is ENHRY and CDR2 is SYGVKD. The CDR3 reads CAISESTAGAQETQYF. DNA for the CDR3: TGTGCCATCAGTGAGTCGACAGCGGGGGCCCAAGAGACCCAGTACTTC.

CDR3 DNA sequence: TGCAGCGTTCGGGACAGCCGAACTGAAGCTTTCTTT. Its protein product is CSVRDSRTEAFF. The V gene is TRBV29-1, the J gene TRBJ1-1; 7 bases are a match to TRBD1. The J segment lost 5 bases and the V segment lost 5 bases, leaving 5 bases of the junction unmatched. The CDR3 runs 12 residues. Germline CDR1 is SQVTM and CDR2 is ANQGSEA.

This clonotype was observed a few times. This rearrangement joins TRBV12-3 or TRBV12-4 to TRBJ2-3; 10 bases are shared with TRBD2. The CDR3 extends over 15 amino acids. The V segment lost 6 bases and the J segment 4 bases; nucleotides outside the gene matches: 7. CDR3 sequence reads: CASRDERGGPDTQYF. The DNA for the CDR3 is TGTGCCAGCAGAGATGAGCGGGGGGGCCCAGATACGCAGTATTTT.

The chain employs TRBV12-3 or TRBV12-4 and TRBJ2-5; 8 nucleotides agree with TRBD2. Judging by the DNA end, TRBJ2-7 fits better; the J call may be wrong. The CDR3 runs to 14 residues. CDR3 sequence: CASSTGLVDYEQYF. In DNA, the CDR3 is TGTGCCAGCAGTACGGGACTAGTAGACTACGAGCAGTACTTC.